This entry concerns a single T cell receptor beta chain. The sample holds a few counts of this clonotype. Its specific antigen is unknown. No quality values exist for individual bases; no much larger clone is one base distant. Donors were roughly 40 systemically healthy Caucasian individuals from Russia aged roughly 6 to 95 years. Ten milliliters of peripheral blood were collected from each donor into EDTA-treated Vacutainer tubes. PBMCs were isolated by Ficoll-Paque density-gradient centrifugation, with at least 6 million obtained per sample. Total RNA, at least 5 micrograms per sample, was extracted from PBMCs with Trizol reagent. The percentages of naive CD45RAhigh/CD27high T cells were determined by flow cytometry on a PBMC aliquot from every donor. The cysteine opens and the phenylalanine closes a CDR3 of 15 amino acids. Only the CDR3 part of the read is kept: 45 bases, read in frame from the first base. Trimming removed 8 bases from V and 12 bases from J; the gene matches leave 19 bases unexplained. The germline V gene encodes CDR1 MDHEN and CDR2 SYDVKM.

This entry comes from a study of blood T cells in healthy people across ages (dated by TCRdb to between 2014 and 2017). General notes on the study: In model experiments, template switching captured about one uniquely barcoded TCR beta cDNA molecule for every two T cells. The study measured age-related changes in TCR beta repertoire diversity using deep sequencing normalized with unique cDNA molecular identifiers. Donors were grouped into four age groups: young (average about 15 years), middle-aged (roughly 37), aged (about 59) and long-lived (about 90). To avoid experimental bias, donors of different ages were distributed randomly across sequencing lanes. Using the same blood draw, the study looked at two additional independent replicas of 1 million unique cDNA reads for two donors, one aged 18 to 30 and the other aged 80 or older.

Libraries were made using 5' RACE. Instrument used: Illumina HiSeq 2500. A second PCR of about 6 to 12 cycles was run with a J-beta primer mix and a sample-barcoded 5' primer. Each TCR beta cDNA molecule received a unique molecular identifier from a template-switch 5' adaptor carrying 12 random nucleotides. At least 2.5 million CDR3-containing paired-end reads were obtained from each sample. The Mint cDNA synthesis kit, primed by a TRBC-specific oligonucleotide, was used to synthesize first-strand cDNA from all RNA. Following uracil-DNA glycosylase treatment, a first 18-cycle PCR with universal primers M1SS and BC2_uni_R was performed on all cDNA. The study's own analysis went as follows. Each sample was normalized by randomly selecting 1 million high-quality reads, each carrying a distinct molecular identifier. Reads with shared molecular identifiers were discarded instead of being binned into consensus sequences. MiTCR, with a Q25 quality threshold and the strictest error-elimination algorithm, was used for CDR3 identification, clonotype clustering and error correction. Lower-bound total TCR beta diversity was estimated with a nonparametric unseen species model using Euler transformation. The public reads were quality trimmed at Q25 with fastp and then assembled into clones with MiXCR by TCRdb, keeping productive beta chains. All rows with the same CDR3 protein become a single entry with the most common DNA and genes. The V and J calls, along with clone size, are taken from TCRdb and not from the paper's own processing. Counted in this sample were 650,000 to 950,000 distinct CDR3 sequences; about 42% of them appeared once. The leading ten clones occupy 15% to 25% of the sample.

Overall study results and their limits: A strong correlation was found between observed TCR beta diversity and the percentage of naive T cells measured by flow cytometry. Compared with the aged group, the long-lived group had more naive CD4+ T cells, fewer expanded clones and increased TCR diversity, a pattern suggesting age selection. Conclusive comparison of naive and antigen-experienced compartments was prevented by the profiling of bulk unsorted PBMCs. Total diversity estimates from one million sequenced T cells were considered lower bounds and underestimates. Donor CMV infection status was unknown, potentially confounding age-related changes in expanded clonotypes. Observed TCR beta diversity per million T cells fell roughly linearly with age, and a significant reduction was already apparent by age about 36.

Rearrangement joined TRBV28 to TRBJ2-1, and 7 junctional nucleotides match TRBD1. This sequence originates from a man aged 55 to 69 in good health. The material sequenced was blood. The nucleotide sequence reads as follows: TGTGCCAGCGCTTCCCCGGGACAGACGACAATGAGGCAGTTCTTC. Its product reads: CASASPGQTTMRQFF.